This entry lists 14 T cell receptor beta chains sequenced from one sample in a study of T cell responses to AZD1222 COVID-19 vaccine. The repertoire was sequenced with immunoSEQ multiplex PCR; TCRdb's copy has only in-frame clones and lacks some. Among more than 100,000 clones listed, about 85% were seen once. The source material was peripheral blood, sampled 28 days after the second AZD1222 dose. The receptors come from an adult who received the AZD1222 COVID-19 vaccine.

This chain connects TRBV7-2 to TRBJ2-3; D unresolved. Germline V gene sequence: CDR1 SGHTA, CDR2 FQGNSA. V was pared by 0 bases and J by 0 bases, with 4 bases between. The length of the CDR3 is 14 residues. CDR3 amino acids: CASSLAPSTDTQYF. The CDR3 nucleotides are TGTGCCAGCAGCTTAGCGCCGAGCACAGATACGCAGTATTTT.

This chain connects TRBV3-1 (or the pseudogene TRBV3-2) to TRBJ1-1; the match to TRBD1 covers 7 bases. CDR3 size: 17 residues. Germline loops: CDR1 LGHDT, CDR2 YNNKEL (reference sequence). V lost 2 bases to trimming and J lost 0 bases; unmatched junction nucleotides: 9. The CDR3 here is CASSQFNRGSLNTEAFF. The CDR3 DNA reads TGTGCCAGCAGCCAATTTAACAGGGGATCTTTGAACACTGAAGCTTTCTTT.

The rearrangement uses TRBV5-1 and TRBJ1-4; D gene ambiguous. This CDR3 is built from 13 residues. The germline CDR1 and CDR2 sequences are SGHRS and YFSETQ. V dropped 4 bases and J dropped 4 bases, with 8 bases sitting between them. In nucleotides, the CDR3 is TGCGCCAGCAGCGCCGACATTAATGAAAAACTGTTTTTT. Its protein is CASSADINEKLFF.

This chain connects TRBV7-2 to TRBJ2-1; 11 bases align to TRBD2. CDR1 and CDR2 (germline): SGHTA, FQGNSA. CDR3 size: 16 residues. V shed 2 bases, J shed 3 bases, and the junction held 3 bases outside the gene matches. The DNA of the CDR3 is TGTGCCAGCAGCTTACTTGGACTAGCGGGCTACAATGAGCAGTTCTTC. Translated: CASSLLGLAGYNEQFF.

The chain carries TRBV7-2 and TRBJ1-3; no clear D gene. There are 13 residues in the CDR3. V was clipped by 1 base and J by 9 bases, with 10 bases between them. Germline lookup yields CDR1 SGHTA and CDR2 FQGNSA. The CDR3: CASSLDSARTIYF. The CDR3 region has the DNA TGTGCCAGCAGCTTAGATTCCGCCCGCACCATATATTTT.

The chain joins TRBV7-2 to TRBJ1-4; TRBD1 is a possible D gene (5 bases). The V gene lost 2 bases and the J gene lost 8 bases, with 21 bases spanning the gap. The CDR3 contains 17 residues. CDR1 SGHTA and CDR2 FQGNSA come from the germline V gene. As DNA, the CDR3 is TGTGCCAGCAGCTTACTCGCTATGGGGCAAGGGTGGGAAAAACTGTTTTTT. The encoded protein is CASSLLAMGQGWEKLFF.

This clone was seen a few times. The sample contains more than one DNA sequence encoding this CDR3. The gene calls are TRBV18 and TRBJ1-6; 7 bases are shared with TRBD1. Germline CDR1 reads KGHSH; CDR2 reads LQKENI. Losses at the gene ends were 2 bases for V and 6 bases for J; bases not matched to a gene: 4. This CDR3 contains 15 residues. The CDR3 DNA is TGTGCCAGCTCACCAAGACAGGGTTCTAATTCACCCCTCCACTTT. Protein sequence: CASSPRQGSNSPLHF.

The genes are TRBV12-3 or TRBV12-4 and TRBJ1-4; no firm D call. The V gene lost 6 bases and the J gene lost 11 bases, with 13 bases spanning the gap. This CDR3 region has 12 residues. Here the CDR3 reads CASSINAGKLFF. CDR3 coding DNA: TGTGCCAGCAGCATTAATGCGGGTAAACTGTTTTTT.

The V gene is TRBV19, the J gene TRBJ2-2, with D maybe TRBD2 (5 bases). The V end was cut by 0 bases, the J end by 7 bases, with 12 bases between. The CDR3 sequence is 15 residues long. Per the germline V gene, CDR1 is LNHDA and CDR2 is SQIVND (reference sequence). In DNA form, the CDR3 reads TGTGCCAGTAGTATAGATCGGCTAGCAGTCGGGGAGCTGTTTTTT. It encodes CASSIDRLAVGELFF.

This chain joins TRBV15 and TRBJ2-1, with D perhaps TRBD1 (7 bases). CDR3 length equals 14 residues. The germline V and J ends were trimmed by 0 bases and 9 bases, with 12 bases remaining between them. Germline CDR1 LNHNV, CDR2 YYDKDF (reference sequence). The CDR3 reads CATSRDRGDIEQFF. The CDR3 DNA is TGTGCCACCAGCAGAGACAGGGGGGACATTGAGCAGTTCTTC.

The J gene is TRBJ1-2, the V gene TRBV19; maybe TRBD1 (5 bases). The CDR3 contains 15 residues. V lost 4 bases and J lost 7, with 19 bases in between. Germline CDR1 and CDR2: LNHDA and SQIVND (reference sequence). The CDR3 nucleotides read TGTGCCAGTAGTACCACCGGAGGGGAAGCGGGTGGCTACACCTTC. It is translated as CASSTTGGEAGGYTF.

The chain joins TRBV9 to TRBJ2-3; the D gene is possibly TRBD2 (6 bases). V was cut by 4 bases and J by 10 bases, with 13 bases left in between. The germline gives CDR1 SGDLS, CDR2 YYNGEE. The CDR3 has 12 residues. The DNA for the CDR3 is TGTGCCAGCAGCTCAGATGGAGGGGCGCAGTATTTT. This gives the protein CASSSDGGAQYF.

V usage is TRBV12-5 and J usage is TRBJ1-3; D call uncertain. Germline V gene sequence: CDR1 LGHNT, CDR2 FRNRAP. This CDR3 contains 13 residues. Trimming shortened V by 1 base and J by 4 bases, and 5 bases separated the two germline ends. CDR3 protein: CASGLDGGNTIYF. The CDR3 nucleotides are TGTGCTAGTGGTTTGGACGGAGGAAACACCATATATTTT.

The CDR3 is CASGPGLHTQYF. CDR3 DNA sequence: TGTGCTAGTGGCCCGGGGCTCCATACGCAGTATTTT. The chain joins TRBV12-5 to TRBJ2-3, with D perhaps being TRBD1 or TRBD2 (5 bases each). Trimming removed 6 bases at V and 7 bases at J, with 11 bases between. Per germline, CDR1 LGHNT and CDR2 FRNRAP. The CDR3 covers 12 residues.